This record covers a single TCR beta chain. This sample was taken from a study of technical replicates of blood from a handful of donors. Method: immunoSEQ multiplex PCR; TCRdb's copy keeps in-frame clones and lacks some. The table includes approximately 89,000 clones, 94% detected once. Germline lookup yields CDR1 MNHEY and CDR2 SMNVEV (reference sequence). The CDR3 has 15 amino acids. Trimming took 6 bases from V and 4 from J, leaving 17 bases between them. The chain recombines TRBV27 with TRBJ2-3; maybe TRBD2 (6 bases). This clonotype originated in a human donor in good health. Sequencing was performed on T cells isolated from PBMCs. The CDR3 reads CASSPSHSGADTQYF. The CDR3 coding sequence is TGTGCCAGCAGCCCTTCCCATAGCGGCGCAGATACGCAGTATTTT.